This T cell receptor beta chain was retrieved from a study of shared clonotypes between healthy human individuals. Study summary: Donors, aged 18 to 49, were a couple of women and a few men.

In the case of this clone: Its antigen remains unknown.

Naive CD8 cells lacked CD45RO and underwent positive selection for CCR7, leaving out terminally differentiated effector memory CD45RA+ cells. The donors, all of them Caucasian adults, lived in Nashville, Tennessee. The germline V gene has CDR1 SEHNR and CDR2 FQNEAQ (reference sequence). Trimming took off 1 base at V and 0 bases at J, with 7 bases between the two ends. CDR3 length: 15 amino acids. The authors split each subset's genomic DNA evenly across several immunoSEQ plates. TCRdb's table, derived via immunoSEQ multiplex PCR, lists solely in-frame clones and lacks some. Among about 2.1 million clones, 80% to 95% were seen once, and the ten largest hold roughly 1.7%. Notes on the study in general: In the sorted subsets, rarefaction showed sequencing was incomplete despite large depth.

The sequence came from a man aged 18-30 years in good health. Some clones in this sample may be carry-over from other donors' samples. V is TRBV7-9 and J is TRBJ1-3; D is unresolved. The material sequenced was naive CD8+ T cells from PBMCs. This chain's CDR3 is CASSLGVSSGNTIYF. The CDR3 coding sequence is TGTGCCAGCAGCTTAGGGGTTAGCTCTGGAAACACCATATATTTT.